This TCR beta chain was sequenced in a study of blood T cell repertoires in COVID-19. Overall study: T cells, B-cell-depleted T cells, or PBMCs supplied cDNA or gDNA.

The germline CDR1 and CDR2 sequences are LGHNA and YSLEER. Trimming shortened V by 0 bases and J by 2 bases, and 11 bases separated the two germline ends. The length of the CDR3 is 15 residues. Participant ages covered about 18 to 100 years across around 22 US areas. Allocation to cohorts depended on clinical history reported by the participants. Authors' analysis steps: Using reference gene primer amplification, nucleated cell counts were estimated. Here immunoSEQ multiplex PCR was the method, and the copy in TCRdb shows in-frame clones only, minus some. That table gives V, J and clone size, and the DNA gave D and trimming. There are about 140,000 clones in the sample; 84% occur only once, and 5.5% lies in the top ten.

The source material was PBMCs or T cells enriched from blood (not recorded which). The receptor comes from a man in his forties or fifties with acute COVID-19. The chain is built from TRBV4-3 and TRBJ2-7; D remains unclear. CDR3 bases: TGCGCCAGCAGCCAAGATGCGAATCCCCCCTACGAGCAGTACTTC. Translating gives CASSQDANPPYEQYF.